This T cell receptor (beta chain) was observed in a study of regulatory T cells in long-lasting Graves disease. Time point specified: persistent/refractory GD, antithyroid drugs over 5 years with positive TRAb. Extracted RNA from PBMCs served as the source of the TCR library. Study-wide findings and caveats: Persistent Graves' disease cases displayed lower TCR diversity than newly diagnosed ones.

This clonotype appeared many times. Its antigen remains unidentified. To make TCR beta libraries, researchers used iRepertoire HTBI primers and Arm-PCR of CDR3 regions. TCRdb redid the calling of the multiplex PCR reads with MiXCR, one entry per CDR3 protein. This table has hundreds of thousands of distinct CDR3 sequences, 20% to 25% appearing once. The receptor was isolated from a female donor with Graves disease. The sequencing here drew on peripheral blood mononuclear cells (PBMCs), taken when the disease was refractory, from a patient treated with antithyroid drugs.

The CDR3 nucleotides are TGTGCCAGCAGAACCGGGACAGGCAGGGGGAGGGATGGCTACACCTTC. This sequence encodes CASRTGTGRGRDGYTF. The chain couples TRBV27 to TRBJ1-2; TRBD1 matches 8 bases. Per the germline V gene, CDR1 is MNHEY and CDR2 is SMNVEV (reference sequence). The V gene end was trimmed by 6 bases and the J gene end by 6 bases; junction bases not matched to a gene: 15. CDR3 length equals 16 residues.